The 13 T cell receptor beta chains presented below share a single source sample, sequenced in a study of monozygotic twins with inflammatory bowel disease. TCRdb reprocessed the 5' RACE reads and reports one entry per CDR3 protein, with no DNA. This listing includes a few hundred thousand distinct CDR3 sequences. The sequencing sample was made of blood. The receptors here all came from a human donor with ulcerative colitis or Crohn's disease, or a healthy co-twin of an affected twin (not recorded which).

This chain links TRBV6-6 with TRBJ2-7. This CDR3 has 13 amino acids. Germline values: CDR1 MNHNY, CDR2 SVGAGI (reference sequence). CDR3 amino acids: CASSSDSTYEQYF.

The chain combines TRBV7-2 with TRBJ1-5. The length of the CDR3 is 14 residues. Germline V CDR1 and CDR2: SGHTA, FQGNSA. The CDR3 here is CASSLVVAGKPQHF.

This chain links TRBV29-1 with TRBJ2-3; as DNA is missing, the TRBD1 call by TCRdb cannot be tested. This CDR3 comprises 13 residues. Germline assignment: CDR1 SQVTM and CDR2 ANQGSEA. The CDR3 region is CTATQVLADTQYF.

The chain recombines TRBV7-9 with TRBJ2-1; TCRdb outputs TRBD2, but without DNA this stays unchecked. In germline, CDR1 is SEHNR, CDR2 FQNEAQ (reference sequence). The CDR3 spans 14 residues. CDR3: CASSASLWEDEQFF.

The rearrangement uses TRBV6-5 and TRBJ2-7. Germline V gives CDR1 MNHEY, CDR2 SVGAGI. The CDR3 consists of 13 residues. CDR3 sequence reads: CASSYSKIYEQYF.

The CDR3 sequence is CSAADRKLGLETQYF. The chain has TRBV20-1 and TRBJ2-5; the TCRdb call, TRBD1, lacks DNA for checking. Per germline, CDR1 DFQATT and CDR2 SNEGSKA (reference sequence). This CDR3 is built from 15 residues.

J is TRBJ2-7 and V is TRBV6-5; there is no DNA to check the TCRdb D call of TRBD1. Germline values: CDR1 MNHEY, CDR2 SVGAGI. This CDR3 has 19 amino acids. CDR3 sequence reads: CASSYSNRRPRDRAFEQYF.

This chain links TRBV20-1 with TRBJ2-3; TCRdb designates TRBD2, a call that cannot be tested without DNA. Per germline, CDR1 DFQATT and CDR2 SNEGSKA (reference sequence). The CDR3 runs to 15 residues. CDR3 loop: CSASSLSGGTDTQYF.

This chain joins TRBV20-1 and TRBJ2-7; as DNA is missing, the TRBD2 call by TCRdb cannot be tested. The CDR3 spans 15 residues. The germline gives CDR1 DFQATT, CDR2 SNEGSKA (reference sequence). CDR3 loop: CSATGLAGRTYEQYF.

The chain employs TRBV18 and TRBJ1-2; TCRdb proposes TRBD1, but this gene call is untestable without DNA. Germline V gene lookup returns CDR1 KGHSH and CDR2 LQKENI. This CDR3 region has 17 residues. This chain's CDR3 is CASSPLTPAVGDYGYTF.

The V gene is TRBV28, the J gene TRBJ2-2; absent DNA, TCRdb's TRBD1 call cannot be checked. The CDR3 consists of 17 residues. The germline V gene encodes CDR1 MDHEN and CDR2 SYDVKM. CDR3 region: CASIMGQGEPNTGELFF.

The chain combines TRBV6-2 or TRBV6-3 with TRBJ2-1. Per germline, CDR1 MNHEY and CDR2 SVGEGT. The CDR3 totals 14 residues. CDR3 residues: CASSYSDSYNEQFF.

J is TRBJ2-1 and V is TRBV6-2 or TRBV6-3; TCRdb indicates TRBD1, and absent DNA this call remains unverified. This CDR3 contains 13 residues. Germline V gives CDR1 MNHEY, CDR2 SVGEGT. Here the CDR3 reads CASTRQGYNEQFF.